A single sample gave rise to the 32 T cell receptor beta chains below, sequenced in a study of cytomegalovirus exposure and HLA in healthy donors (dated by TCRdb to the late 2010s). The protocol used for the library was the immunoSEQ multiplex PCR assay. This immuneACCESS table, as held by TCRdb, lists in-frame sequences with V and J called but not all clones. Of the missing ones, under half trace to an unresolved V gene in checked studies; the others have no known cause. The sample table lists under 250,000 clones, about 81% of them with a count of one. The top ten clones comprise around 1.2% of the sample. Sequenced sample: PBMCs. All receptors come from a woman in her 30s in good health and CMV-seronegative.

This CDR3 is CASTGGGVERATQYF. The CDR3 DNA follows: TGTGCCAGCACTGGGGGTGGGGTTGAGCGGGCGACCCAGTACTTC. The chain links TRBV2 to TRBJ2-5; D possibly corresponds to TRBD2 (6 bases). The CDR3 is 15 residues long. The germline V and J ends were trimmed by 7 bases and 7 bases, with 22 bases remaining between them. Per the germline V gene, CDR1 is SNHLY and CDR2 is FYNNEI.

The rearrangement joins TRBV7-2 to TRBJ2-5; D remains unclear. The germline CDR1 and CDR2 sequences are SGHTA and FQGNSA. The CDR3 covers 13 residues. Between the trimmed V and J ends, which lost 5 bases and 7 bases, there was a span of 14 bases. The CDR3 is CASSPSRDATQYF. The CDR3 DNA reads TGTGCCAGCAGCCCCTCCCGAGATGCGACCCAGTACTTC.

This clone was observed once. The chain is built from TRBV10-1 and TRBJ1-6; TRBD1 aligns across 10 bases. This CDR3 region has 16 residues. The junction had 3 bases not matched to a gene; V was cut back by 0 bases and J by 7 bases. Looked up from germline, CDR1 is WNHNN and CDR2 is SYGVQD (reference sequence). The CDR3 bases are TGCGCCAGCAGTGAGTCGACGGGACAGGGGAATTCACCCCTCCACTTT. It yields the protein CASSESTGQGNSPLHF.

V usage is TRBV6-5 and J usage is TRBJ2-3, with D maybe TRBD2 (6 bases). The CDR3 length is 13 residues. Looked up from germline, CDR1 is MNHEY and CDR2 is SVGAGI. Deletions cut 0 bases from V and 7 bases from J, with 8 bases between. The CDR3 nucleotides read TGTGCCAGCAGTTACTCGACTAGAAATACGCAGTATTTT. Translation gives CASSYSTRNTQYF.

The rearrangement joins TRBV25-1 to TRBJ1-5; possible D gene TRBD1, 6 bases. The CDR3 sequence is 13 residues long. Germline-derived CDR1 and CDR2 are MGHDK and SYGVNS. Trimming pared 3 bases from V and 4 bases from J, leaving 7 bases between. CDR3 coding DNA: TGTGCCAGCAGTGATGGACAGAATCAGCCCCAGCATTTT. Protein sequence: CASSDGQNQPQHF.

The chain combines TRBV30 with TRBJ1-2; possibly TRBD1 for D (6 bases). Germline CDR1 and CDR2: GTSNPN and SVGIG (reference sequence). V was clipped by 1 base and J by 1 base, with 10 bases between them. The CDR3 totals 14 residues. CDR3 in amino acids: CAWSANRVNYGYTF. DNA of the CDR3: TGTGCCTGGAGTGCCAACAGGGTTAACTATGGCTACACCTTC.

The rearrangement links TRBV7-7 to TRBJ2-7, with D tentatively TRBD1 (6 bases). CDR3 size: 14 residues. CDR1 and CDR2 from the germline V gene are SSHAT and FNYEAQ (reference sequence). Trimming took off 5 bases at V and 4 bases at J, with 15 bases between the two ends. CDR3 amino acids: CASSPGWDTYEQYF. The CDR3 region has the DNA TGTGCCAGCAGCCCCGGGTGGGACACTTACGAGCAGTACTTC.

This sequence joins TRBV28 and TRBJ2-3, with TRBD2 as a possible D gene (6 bases). CDR1 and CDR2 from the germline V gene are MDHEN and SYDVKM. Deletions cut 6 bases from V and 1 base from J, with 11 bases between. The CDR3 length is 14 residues. The CDR3 nucleotides read TGTGCCAGCAGATATGAGCGGGGCACAGATACGCAGTATTTT. Translated: CASRYERGTDTQYF.

This clone occurred a few times. The chain is built from TRBV29-1 and TRBJ2-2; 7 bases line up with TRBD2. From germline, CDR1 is SQVTM and CDR2 ANQGSEA. This CDR3 contains 18 residues. V was clipped by 1 base and J by 5 bases; unmatched bases: 16. CDR3 protein: CSVEAGQGGSVNTGELFF. The CDR3 DNA reads as TGCAGCGTTGAAGCGGGGCAGGGCGGGAGCGTGAATACCGGGGAGCTGTTTTTT.

As concerns this clone: Other DNA sequences in the same sample also yield this CDR3. The CDR3 DNA sequence: TGCGCCAGCAGCTTAGGGGGCTACGAGCAGTACTTC. Residues: CASSLGGYEQYF. J is TRBJ2-7 and V is TRBV5-1; weak D call: TRBD1 (6 bases). The germline CDR1 and CDR2 sequences are SGHRS and YFSETQ. V lost 2 bases to trimming and J lost 3 bases, with 6 bases between them. The CDR3 length is 12 residues.

CDR3 nucleotides: TGCGCCAGCAGCTTGGACAGGGGGAATCAGCCCCAGCATTTT. Protein product: CASSLDRGNQPQHF. The chain recombines TRBV5-1 with TRBJ1-5, with 8 bases aligning to TRBD1. The CDR3 totals 14 residues. Germline V lookup: CDR1 SGHRS, CDR2 YFSETQ. Losses at the gene ends were 0 bases for V and 4 bases for J; bases not matched to a gene: 0.

The V call is TRBV13, the J call TRBJ2-5, with 9 bases aligning to TRBD1. J lost 2 bases, V lost 3 bases, and 1 base had no gene match. The CDR3 length is 14 residues. Looked up from germline, CDR1 is PRHDT and CDR2 is FYEKMQ (reference sequence). For the CDR3, the DNA is TGTGCCAGCAGCTTGGACAGGGGACAAGAGACCCAGTACTTC. Translation: CASSLDRGQETQYF.

Notes on this clone: The sample has other DNA sequences that encode this CDR3 too. J is TRBJ1-1 and V is TRBV6-5; TRBD1 matches 7 bases. This CDR3 is 15 amino acids long. V shed 0 bases and J 1 base; nucleotides not matched to a gene: 2. Germline values: CDR1 MNHEY, CDR2 SVGAGI. This CDR3 reads CASSYSRTGNTEAFF. CDR3 nucleotides: TGTGCCAGCAGTTACTCAAGGACAGGGAACACTGAAGCTTTCTTT.

V usage is TRBV5-6 and J usage is TRBJ1-3; 8 positions match TRBD1. Losses at the gene ends were 0 bases for V and 1 base for J; bases not matched to a gene: 3. This CDR3 is built from 16 residues. Germline V gives CDR1 SGHDT, CDR2 YYEEEE. The CDR3 loop reads CASSLAWDRSGNTIYF. CDR3 sequence (DNA): TGTGCCAGCAGCTTGGCTTGGGACAGGTCTGGAAACACCATATATTTT.

The J gene is TRBJ2-3, the V gene TRBV19; TRBD2 aligns across 8 bases. V gave up 4 bases and J gave up 3 bases; unmatched junction bases: 6. This CDR3 region has 15 residues. The germline gives CDR1 LNHDA, CDR2 SQIVND (reference sequence). The CDR3 here is CASSNPGGITDTQYF. The CDR3 coding sequence is TGTGCCAGTAGTAACCCGGGGGGGATAACAGATACGCAGTATTTT.

The chain joins TRBV19 to TRBJ1-5, with TRBD1 matching over 7 bases. V shed 3 bases and J 6 bases; nucleotides not matched to a gene: 17. The germline V gene encodes CDR1 LNHDA and CDR2 SQIVND (reference sequence). This CDR3 spans 18 amino acids. This chain's CDR3 is CASSIPGTELIAVQPQHF. The CDR3 region has the DNA TGTGCCAGTAGTATTCCTGGGACAGAGCTTATAGCAGTTCAGCCCCAGCATTTT.

This clone was seen only once. The chain couples TRBV30 to TRBJ1-2; tentatively, D is TRBD1 (5 bases). CDR3 length equals 13 residues. Trimming cost V 2 bases and J 4 bases, with 11 bases left between them. The germline CDR1 and CDR2 sequences are GTSNPN and SVGIG (reference sequence). As DNA, the CDR3 is TGTGCCTGGAGTCGTTCAGGGATCTATGGCTACACCTTC. Encoded protein: CAWSRSGIYGYTF. Full variable domain (outside the CDR3, taken from reference TRBV30 and TRBJ1-2): SQTIHQWPATLVQPVGSPLSLECTVEGTSNPNLYWYRQAAGRGLQLLFYSVGIGQISSEVPQNLSASRPQDRQFILSSKKLLLSDSGFYLCAWSRSGIYGYTFGSGTRLTVV.

The chain has TRBV18 and TRBJ2-7; tentative D call: TRBD2 (6 bases). V lost 1 base, J lost 3 bases, and 13 bases lay in between. The CDR3 covers 15 residues. The germline V gene encodes CDR1 KGHSH and CDR2 LQKENI. Here the CDR3 reads CASSPRGRSIYEQYF. CDR3 DNA sequence: TGTGCCAGCTCACCACGGGGGAGGTCTATCTACGAGCAGTACTTC.

V is TRBV9 and J is TRBJ2-2; TRBD1 matches at 8 bases. The CDR3 has 16 amino acids. CDR1 and CDR2 from the germline V gene are SGDLS and YYNGEE. J lost 3 bases, V lost 0 bases, and 4 bases had no gene match. This CDR3 is CASSVGTGWDTGELFF. CDR3 nucleotides: TGTGCCAGCAGCGTAGGGACAGGGTGGGACACCGGGGAGCTGTTTTTT.

The chain employs TRBV7-8 and TRBJ1-6; D uncertain. The V end lost 3 bases, the J end lost 0 bases, and 12 bases lay between the germline ends. Germline CDR1 and CDR2: SGHVS and FQNEAQ. The CDR3 contains 17 residues. The CDR3 here is CASSFRLRSSYNSPLHF. In DNA, the CDR3 is TGTGCCAGCAGCTTTCGGCTGAGGAGCTCCTATAATTCACCCCTCCACTTT.

V usage is TRBV7-2 and J usage is TRBJ1-5; D is perhaps TRBD1 (6 bases). Trimming stripped 5 bases from V and 1 base from J, with 9 bases between. The V gene's germline CDR1 is SGHTA and CDR2 FQGNSA. CDR3 length: 14 amino acids. The CDR3 sequence is CASSTGTSNQPQHF. Here the CDR3 DNA reads TGTGCCAGCAGCACCGGGACAAGCAATCAGCCCCAGCATTTT.

The chain recombines TRBV7-8 with TRBJ2-3, with D possibly matching TRBD2 (6 bases). Germline-derived CDR1 and CDR2 are SGHVS and FQNEAQ. The CDR3 consists of 15 residues. V dropped 0 bases and J dropped 0 bases, with 7 bases sitting between them. As DNA, the CDR3 is TGTGCCAGCAGCTTAGCGCGGGGCAGCACAGATACGCAGTATTTT. Residues: CASSLARGSTDTQYF.

This sequence joins TRBV28 and TRBJ2-7; TRBD2 aligns across 7 bases. Germline trimming cut 5 bases from V and 2 bases from J; bases unmatched to any gene: 6. From germline, CDR1 is MDHEN and CDR2 SYDVKM. CDR3 length: 14 amino acids. CDR3 nucleotides: TGTGCCAGCAGTCTCAGCCGGGGGGCCTACGAGCAGTACTTC. Protein product: CASSLSRGAYEQYF.

This chain links TRBV2 with TRBJ2-7; 8 nucleotides agree with TRBD1. The CDR3 totals 13 residues. V was clipped by 7 bases and J by 6 bases; unmatched bases: 8. Germline V gives CDR1 SNHLY, CDR2 FYNNEI. CDR3 in amino acids: CASNRQGQGEQYF. CDR3 coding DNA: TGTGCCAGCAATCGACAGGGGCAGGGCGAGCAGTACTTC.

This clone was found once. The CDR3 DNA sequence: TGTGCCAGTAGTTCAACAGGGACCGGGGAGCTGTTTTTT. The encoded protein is CASSSTGTGELFF. The chain has TRBV19 and TRBJ2-2, with D possibly matching TRBD1 (6 bases). Trimming removed 5 bases from V and 5 bases from J, with 9 bases in between. Germline CDR1 is LNHDA and CDR2 is SQIVND (reference sequence). This CDR3 has 13 amino acids.

This chain uses TRBV15 with TRBJ1-5; the D is unclear. The ends were cut back, 8 bases at V and 0 bases at J, with 11 bases in the middle. This CDR3 spans 14 amino acids. CDR1 is LNHNV, CDR2 YYDKDF, per germline (reference sequence). The CDR3 spells CATHRGPSNQPQHF. CDR3 bases: TGTGCCACCCATCGAGGGCCTAGCAATCAGCCCCAGCATTTT.

The chain recombines TRBV7-9 with TRBJ1-1; D is unclear. V was shortened by 1 base and J by 7 bases, with 13 bases between the two germline ends. The CDR3 extends over 14 amino acids. Germline loops: CDR1 SEHNR, CDR2 FQNEAQ (reference sequence). The CDR3 DNA follows: TGTGCCAGCAGCTTAGGCAACCAACGGGATGAAGCTTTCTTT. The encoded protein is CASSLGNQRDEAFF.

This clone showed up just a few times. This chain connects TRBV23-1 to TRBJ2-7, with 7 positions matching TRBD1. TRBV23-1 is marked as an open reading frame, function uncertain. There are 16 residues in the CDR3. V was pared by 3 bases and J by 1 base, with 9 bases of the junction left unmatched. DNA for the CDR3: TGCGCCAGCAGTCACTACCGGGACAGTGCATCCTACGAGCAGTACTTC. Protein: CASSHYRDSASYEQYF.

The rearrangement uses TRBV10-2 and TRBJ1-4; D is unclear. CDR1 WSHSY and CDR2 SAAADI come from the germline V gene. This CDR3 is built from 11 residues. Trimming left V 3 bases short and J 7 bases short, with 3 bases between. Here the CDR3 reads CASSDGEKLFF. Here the CDR3 DNA reads TGCGCCAGCAGTGACGGTGAAAAACTGTTTTTT.

The sample holds one count of this clone. This sequence joins TRBV18 and TRBJ1-1; D perhaps matches TRBD1 (5 bases). Germline V CDR1 and CDR2: KGHSH, LQKENI. Trimming removed 5 bases at V and 7 bases at J, with 14 bases between. This CDR3 has 13 residues. CDR3: CASSGQGLGEAFF. Here the CDR3 DNA reads TGTGCCAGCTCAGGCCAGGGTCTTGGTGAAGCTTTCTTT.

The J gene is TRBJ2-2, the V gene TRBV5-6, with D unclear. V lost 0 bases and J 6 bases, leaving 3 bases between the germline ends. The CDR3 loop spans 12 amino acids. Germline assignment: CDR1 SGHDT and CDR2 YYEEEE. The CDR3 region is CASSLAAGELFF. The CDR3 DNA reads TGTGCCAGCAGCTTGGCTGCCGGGGAGCTGTTTTTT.

V usage is TRBV27 and J usage is TRBJ2-7; 8 bases are shared with TRBD2. This CDR3 spans 14 amino acids. Germline V CDR1 and CDR2: MNHEY, SMNVEV (reference sequence). V shed 5 bases and J 0 bases; nucleotides not matched to a gene: 3. The CDR3 DNA sequence: TGTGCCAGCAGTCGAGCGGGGGACTCCTACGAGCAGTACTTC. Residues: CASSRAGDSYEQYF.